Listed here is a single T cell receptor (beta chain). This sample was included in a study of blood T cell repertoires in COVID-19. Study at large: Some COVID-19 samples were acute and others convalescent; all came from the United States, Italy and Spain. The cDNA or gDNA used as material had been derived from T cells, B-cell-depleted T cells, or PBMCs.

The CDR3 runs to 15 residues. Between the trimmed V and J ends, which lost 2 bases and 7 bases, there was a span of 16 bases. From germline, CDR1 is MNHEY and CDR2 SMNVEV (reference sequence). Authors' methods: Cell counts per sample came from amplifying reference gene primers. The method was immunoSEQ multiplex PCR; TCRdb's version includes in-frame clones alone and lacks a portion of them. V, J and clone size reflect that table, while D and trimming were determined from the DNA. The sample has 270,000 or so clones, approximately 90% seen once. The chain uses TRBV27 and TRBJ2-3, with D possibly matching TRBD1 (6 bases). The material sequenced was peripheral blood. The sequence was collected from a woman in her thirties with active or convalescent COVID-19. The CDR3 sequence is CASSLGGQSPNTQYF. The CDR3 DNA sequence: TGTGCCAGCAGTTTAGGGGGCCAGTCCCCGAATACGCAGTATTTT.